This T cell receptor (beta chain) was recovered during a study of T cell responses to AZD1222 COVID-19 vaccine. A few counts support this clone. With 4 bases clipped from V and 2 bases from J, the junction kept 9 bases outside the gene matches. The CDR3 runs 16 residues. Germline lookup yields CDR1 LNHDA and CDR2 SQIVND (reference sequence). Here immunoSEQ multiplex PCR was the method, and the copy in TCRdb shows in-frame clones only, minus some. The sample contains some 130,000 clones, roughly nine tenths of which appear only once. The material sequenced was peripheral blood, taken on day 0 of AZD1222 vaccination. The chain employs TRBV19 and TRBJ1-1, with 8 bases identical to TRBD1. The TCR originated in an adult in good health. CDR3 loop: CASSKRQGSGNTEAFF. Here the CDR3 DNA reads TGTGCCAGTAGTAAACGACAGGGGTCGGGTAACACTGAAGCTTTCTTT.